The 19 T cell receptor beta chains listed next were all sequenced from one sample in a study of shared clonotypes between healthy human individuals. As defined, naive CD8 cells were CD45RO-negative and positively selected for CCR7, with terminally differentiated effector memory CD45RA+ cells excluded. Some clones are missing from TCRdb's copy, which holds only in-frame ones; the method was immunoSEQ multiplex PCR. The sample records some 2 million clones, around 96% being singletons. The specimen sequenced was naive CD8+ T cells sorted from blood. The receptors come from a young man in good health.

As DNA, the CDR3 is TGTGCCAGCACCTGGGGACAGGGGTATAATGGCTACACCTTC. This encodes CASTWGQGYNGYTF. This sequence joins TRBV27 and TRBJ1-2, with 10 bases matching TRBD1. The J segment lost 6 bases and the V segment lost 7 bases, leaving 8 bases of the junction unmatched. This CDR3 contains 14 residues. The germline V gene has CDR1 MNHEY and CDR2 SMNVEV (reference sequence).

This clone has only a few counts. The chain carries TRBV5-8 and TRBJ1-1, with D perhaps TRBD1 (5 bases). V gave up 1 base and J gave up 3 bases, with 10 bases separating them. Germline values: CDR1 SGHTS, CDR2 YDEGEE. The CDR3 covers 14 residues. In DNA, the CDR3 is TGTGCCAGCAGCTTGCCATGGGGGGACACTGAAGCTTTCTTT. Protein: CASSLPWGDTEAFF.

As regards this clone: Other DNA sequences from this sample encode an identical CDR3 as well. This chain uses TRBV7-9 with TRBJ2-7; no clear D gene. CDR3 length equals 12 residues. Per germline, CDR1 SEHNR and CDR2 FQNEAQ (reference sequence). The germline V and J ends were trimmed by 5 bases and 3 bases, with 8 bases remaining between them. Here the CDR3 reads CASSLQSYEQYF. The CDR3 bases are TGTGCCAGCAGCCTACAGAGCTACGAGCAGTACTTC.

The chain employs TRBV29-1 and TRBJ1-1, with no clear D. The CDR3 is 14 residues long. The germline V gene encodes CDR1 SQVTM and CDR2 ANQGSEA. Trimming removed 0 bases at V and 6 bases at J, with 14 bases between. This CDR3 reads CSVEDVRYSAEAFF. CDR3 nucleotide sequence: TGCAGCGTTGAAGATGTCAGGTATTCCGCTGAAGCTTTCTTT.

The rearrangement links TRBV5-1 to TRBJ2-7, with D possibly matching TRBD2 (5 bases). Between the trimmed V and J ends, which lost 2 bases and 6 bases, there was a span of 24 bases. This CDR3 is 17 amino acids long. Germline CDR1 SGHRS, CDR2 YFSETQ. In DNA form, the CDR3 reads TGCGCCAGCAGCTTACGTGGGCCCGGGGTAAACCCTCCCGAGCAGTACTTC. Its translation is CASSLRGPGVNPPEQYF. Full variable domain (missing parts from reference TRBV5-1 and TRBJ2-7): KAGVTQTPRYLIKTRGQQVTLSCSPISGHRSVSWYQQTPGQGLQFLFEYFSETQRNKGNFPGRFSGRQFSNSRSEMNVSTLELGDSALYLCASSLRGPGVNPPEQYFGPGTRLTVT.

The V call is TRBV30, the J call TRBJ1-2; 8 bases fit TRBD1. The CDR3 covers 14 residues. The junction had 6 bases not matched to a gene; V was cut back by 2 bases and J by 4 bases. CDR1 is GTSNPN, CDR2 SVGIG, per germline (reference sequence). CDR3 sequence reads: CAWSLEDRVYGYTF. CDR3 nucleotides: TGTGCCTGGAGTTTGGAGGACAGGGTCTATGGCTACACCTTC.

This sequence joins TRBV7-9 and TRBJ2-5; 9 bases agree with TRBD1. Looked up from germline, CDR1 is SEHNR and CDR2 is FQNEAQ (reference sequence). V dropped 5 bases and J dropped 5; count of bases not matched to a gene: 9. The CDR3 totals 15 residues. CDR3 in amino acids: CASSPGTGLGETQYF. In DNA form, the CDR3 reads TGTGCCAGCAGCCCAGGGACAGGGTTGGGGGAGACCCAGTACTTC.

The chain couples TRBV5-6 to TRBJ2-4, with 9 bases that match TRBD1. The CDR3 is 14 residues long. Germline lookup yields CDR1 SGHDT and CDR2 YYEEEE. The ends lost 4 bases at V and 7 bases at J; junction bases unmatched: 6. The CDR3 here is CASSPGTGLNIQYF. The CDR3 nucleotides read TGTGCCAGCAGCCCCGGGACAGGGCTGAACATTCAGTACTTC.

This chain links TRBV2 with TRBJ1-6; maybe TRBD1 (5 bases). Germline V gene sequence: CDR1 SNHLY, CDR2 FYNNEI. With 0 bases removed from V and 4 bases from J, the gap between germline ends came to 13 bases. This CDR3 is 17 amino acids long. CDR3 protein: CASSEASEGRYNSPLHF. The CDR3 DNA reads TGTGCCAGCAGTGAAGCGTCGGAGGGGAGGTATAATTCACCCCTCCACTTT.

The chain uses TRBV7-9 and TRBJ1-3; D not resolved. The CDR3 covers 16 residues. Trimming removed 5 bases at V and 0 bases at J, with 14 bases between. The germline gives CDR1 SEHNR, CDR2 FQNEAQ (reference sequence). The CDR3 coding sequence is TGTGCCAGCAGCAGTCGTTTGGTAGACTCTGGAAACACCATATATTTT. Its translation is CASSSRLVDSGNTIYF.

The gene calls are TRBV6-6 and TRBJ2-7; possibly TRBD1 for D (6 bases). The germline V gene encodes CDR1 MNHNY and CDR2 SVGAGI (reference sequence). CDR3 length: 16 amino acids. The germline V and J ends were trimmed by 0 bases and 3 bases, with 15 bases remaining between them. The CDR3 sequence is CASSYSTDRSSYEQYF. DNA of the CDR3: TGTGCCAGCAGTTACTCCACCGACAGGAGCAGCTACGAGCAGTACTTC.

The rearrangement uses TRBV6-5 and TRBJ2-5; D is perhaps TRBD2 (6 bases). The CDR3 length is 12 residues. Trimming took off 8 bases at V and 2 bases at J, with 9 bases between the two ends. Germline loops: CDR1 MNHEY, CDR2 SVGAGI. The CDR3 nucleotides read TGTGCCAGCGGGGCGGGGCAAGAGACCCAGTACTTC. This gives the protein CASGAGQETQYF.

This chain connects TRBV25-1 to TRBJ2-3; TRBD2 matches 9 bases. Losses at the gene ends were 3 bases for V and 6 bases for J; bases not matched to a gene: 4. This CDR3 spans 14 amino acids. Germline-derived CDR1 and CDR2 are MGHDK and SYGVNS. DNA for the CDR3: TGTGCCAGCAGTGAGGAGCGGGAGGAGGATACGCAGTATTTT. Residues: CASSEEREEDTQYF.

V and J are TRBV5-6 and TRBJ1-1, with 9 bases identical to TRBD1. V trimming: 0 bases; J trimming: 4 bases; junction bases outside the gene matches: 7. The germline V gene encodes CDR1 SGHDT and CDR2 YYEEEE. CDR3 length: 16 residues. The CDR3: CASSLVRTGESTEAFF. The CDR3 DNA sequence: TGTGCCAGCAGCTTGGTAAGGACAGGGGAGTCCACTGAAGCTTTCTTT.

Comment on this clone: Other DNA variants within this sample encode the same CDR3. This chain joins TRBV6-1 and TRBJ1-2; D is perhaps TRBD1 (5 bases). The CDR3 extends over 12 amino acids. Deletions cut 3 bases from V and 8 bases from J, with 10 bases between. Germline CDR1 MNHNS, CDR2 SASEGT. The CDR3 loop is CASSERGGGYTF. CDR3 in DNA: TGTGCCAGCAGTGAGAGGGGAGGCGGCTACACCTTC.

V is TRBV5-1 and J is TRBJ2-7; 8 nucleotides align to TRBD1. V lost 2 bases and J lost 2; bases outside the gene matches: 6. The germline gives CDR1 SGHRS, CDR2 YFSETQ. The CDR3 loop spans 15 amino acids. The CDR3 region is CASSFGQGAAYEQYF. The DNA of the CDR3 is TGCGCCAGCAGCTTTGGGCAGGGGGCCGCCTACGAGCAGTACTTC.

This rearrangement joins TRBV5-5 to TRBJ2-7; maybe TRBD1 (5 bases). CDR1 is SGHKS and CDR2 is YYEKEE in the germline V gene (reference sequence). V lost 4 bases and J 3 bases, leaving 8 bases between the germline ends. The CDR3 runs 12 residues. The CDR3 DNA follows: TGTGCCAGCAGCCTGACAGTCTACGAGCAGTACTTC. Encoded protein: CASSLTVYEQYF.

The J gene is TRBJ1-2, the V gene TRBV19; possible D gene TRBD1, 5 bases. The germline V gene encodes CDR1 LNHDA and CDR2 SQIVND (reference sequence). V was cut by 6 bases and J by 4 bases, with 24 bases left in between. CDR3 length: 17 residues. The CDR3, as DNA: TGTGCCAGTAGGGCTCGGGACCCAACCAGGCATGGCTATGGCTACACCTTC. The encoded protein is CASRARDPTRHGYGYTF. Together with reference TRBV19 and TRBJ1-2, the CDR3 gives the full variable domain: DGGITQSPKYLFRKEGQNVTLSCEQNLNHDAMYWYRQDPGQGLRLIYYSQIVNDFQKGDIAEGYSVSREKKESFPLTVTSAQKNPTAFYLCASRARDPTRHGYGYTFGSGTRLTVV.

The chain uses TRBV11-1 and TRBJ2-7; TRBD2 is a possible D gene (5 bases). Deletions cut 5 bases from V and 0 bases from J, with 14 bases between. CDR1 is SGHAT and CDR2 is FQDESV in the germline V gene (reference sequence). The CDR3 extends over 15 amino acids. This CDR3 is CASSPDFSSSYEQYF. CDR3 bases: TGTGCCAGCAGCCCGGACTTCTCCTCCTCCTACGAGCAGTACTTC.